The present TCR beta chain was sequenced within a study of blood T cell repertoires in COVID-19 (TCRdb year 2020). With regard to the full study: The collaborator samples originated in the United States, Italy and Spain and spanned the acute and convalescent phases of COVID-19. The material from the prospective study consisted of cDNA or gDNA derived from T cells, B-cell-depleted T cells, or PBMCs. Subjects who had been exposed to COVID-19, were actively infected with it, or had recovered from it provided the deeply sampled blood TCRbeta repertoires that made up the dataset. The repertoires were made available in a free public database intended to serve as a resource for research on the immune response to SARS-CoV-2. Samples came from the ongoing ImmuneRACE study (first 160 participants) plus 1,254 subjects from 6 global collaborators. Sample metadata almost always included a de-identified subject ID, COVID-19 status, age in years and sex. Where available, HLA class I and class II types were obtained from metadata supplied by the sample provider rather than from assay-based typing. The study at large found these results: Clinical and demographic metadata were provided uncurated, with the amount varying by source and participant.

Whole blood was collected in K2EDTA tubes by collaborating institutions according to the institutions' own protocols. For TCRbeta analysis, collaborators shipped samples in one of three forms: frozen whole blood, isolated PBMCs, or DNA extracted from either of those sample types. Note on this clone: The antigen it binds to is not known. No much larger clone exists at a distance of one base, and base qualities are not known.

TCRbeta CDR3 regions were amplified from genomic DNA using the immunoSEQ Assay, a bias-controlled multiplex PCR. The original pipeline was this. The number of nucleated cells in each sample was estimated from the amplification of reference gene primers within the assay. Sequence reads were collapsed and filtered to measure the absolute abundance of every unique TCRbeta CDR3 rearrangement. For each sample, productive Simpson clonality was calculated by taking the square root of Simpson's diversity index across productive rearrangements. Imported from immuneACCESS, the table was reduced by TCRdb to in-frame sequences with V and J called. These copies leave out some clones; in studies compared against another copy, an unresolved V gene accounts for under half, and the cause of the remainder is not known. V and J calls and clone size are as listed in that table; D and trimming were resolved from the DNA. In this sample the table shows roughly 200,000 clones, around 83% of which occur a single time. The ten largest clones capture roughly 8.7% of the sample.

The CDR1 and CDR2 encoded by the germline V gene are SNHLY and FYNNEI. V is reduced by 4 bases and J by 3 bases, leaving a spacing of 14 bases between them. Taken from cysteine to phenylalanine, the CDR3 has 15 residues. Of all the DNA, just the CDR3 is kept, 45 bases in frame from base 1. The sequence is built from TRBV2 and TRBJ2-3; a tentative D call is TRBD1 (6 bases match). The sequence was obtained from a man aged 40-50 years with active or convalescent COVID-19. The specimen was peripheral blood. The CDR3 region has the sequence CASSVLGGWTDTQYF. The base sequence is TGTGCCAGCAGTGTCCTTGGGGGCTGGACAGATACGCAGTATTTT.